One and the same sample provided the 21 T cell receptor beta chains below, sequenced in a study of lymphopenia after photon versus proton radiotherapy. The table came from immunoSEQ multiplex PCR; TCRdb's copy has only in-frame clones and leaves some out. This table holds about 23,000 clones, around 90% found once. The source material was peripheral blood, sampled from a patient treated with proton-based radiotherapy. Receptor source: a woman aged 70-85 years with pancreatic cancer. Some clones in this sample may be carry-over from other donors' samples.

The CDR3 here is CASSIGGQKHNQPQHF. The CDR3 DNA sequence: TGTGCCAGTAGTATAGGTGGACAGAAGCATAATCAGCCCCAGCATTTT. The rearrangement links TRBV19 to TRBJ1-5; the D gene is possibly TRBD1 (6 bases). The CDR3 runs to 16 residues. Germline V lookup: CDR1 LNHDA, CDR2 SQIVND (reference sequence). V was pared by 1 base and J by 4 bases, with 14 bases between.

The table lists this clone with a count of one. V and J are TRBV28 and TRBJ2-3, with D maybe TRBD2 (5 bases). From germline, CDR1 is MDHEN and CDR2 SYDVKM. The CDR3 length is 16 residues. V shed 5 bases and J shed 5 bases, with 20 bases lying between them. This CDR3 is CASSIPSGDGQDTQYF. In nucleotides, the CDR3 is TGTGCCAGCAGTATCCCGAGCGGAGATGGGCAAGATACGCAGTATTTT.

The genes are TRBV6-1 and TRBJ1-2, with 9 bases aligning to TRBD1. V gave up 3 bases and J gave up 7 bases; unmatched junction bases: 3. Germline CDR1 MNHNS, CDR2 SASEGT. CDR3 length: 13 amino acids. CDR3 in DNA: TGTGCCAGCAGTGAGGGACAGGGCGGTGGCTACACCTTC. It encodes CASSEGQGGGYTF.

The chain has TRBV5-1 and TRBJ2-7; TRBD2 matches at 11 bases. Germline values: CDR1 SGHRS, CDR2 YFSETQ. The CDR3 extends over 14 amino acids. V shed 2 bases and J 5 bases; nucleotides not matched to a gene: 3. CDR3 DNA: TGCGCCAGCAGCTTTACTAGCGGGAGTCACGAGCAGTACTTC. Protein product: CASSFTSGSHEQYF.

The rearrangement joins TRBV9 to TRBJ1-1; no clear D. Trimming stripped 4 bases from V and 1 base from J, with 5 bases between. The CDR3 has 12 residues. Germline V gives CDR1 SGDLS, CDR2 YYNGEE. The CDR3 bases are TGTGCCAGCAGCTCCCCGAACACTGAAGCTTTCTTT. Translated, it gives CASSSPNTEAFF.

DNA of the CDR3: TGTGCCTGGAGTGATTTGGGACTAGCGATCTACGAGCAGTACTTC. Translating it yields CAWSDLGLAIYEQYF. The chain uses TRBV30 and TRBJ2-7; 10 nucleotides line up with TRBD2. V shed 1 base, J shed 3 bases, and the junction held 6 bases outside the gene matches. The CDR3 spans 15 residues. CDR1 is GTSNPN and CDR2 is SVGIG in the germline V gene (reference sequence).

The chain employs TRBV19 and TRBJ2-5, with 8 bases lining up with TRBD1. Losses at the gene ends were 3 bases for V and 2 bases for J; bases not matched to a gene: 5. The CDR3 extends over 15 amino acids. The germline gives CDR1 LNHDA, CDR2 SQIVND (reference sequence). The DNA of the CDR3 is TGTGCCAGTAGTATTCGGACAGGGCCTCAAGAGACCCAGTACTTC. Translating it yields CASSIRTGPQETQYF. Complete variable domain (other parts from reference TRBV19 and TRBJ2-5): DGGITQSPKYLFRKEGQNVTLSCEQNLNHDAMYWYRQDPGQGLRLIYYSQIVNDFQKGDIAEGYSVSREKKESFPLTVTSAQKNPTAFYLCASSIRTGPQETQYFGPGTRLLVL.

The chain carries TRBV20-1 and TRBJ1-1; the D gene is possibly TRBD1 (6 bases). Between the trimmed V and J ends, which lost 5 bases and 7 bases, there was a span of 11 bases. There are 11 residues in the CDR3. CDR1 and CDR2 (germline): DFQATT, SNEGSKA (reference sequence). CDR3 sequence: CSASQGDEAFF. CDR3 bases: TGCAGTGCTTCACAGGGTGATGAAGCTTTCTTT.

This chain links TRBV19 with TRBJ2-7; 8 bases align to TRBD2. The CDR3 runs 14 residues. The V segment lost 2 bases and the J segment 4 bases; nucleotides outside the gene matches: 4. Germline CDR1 reads LNHDA; CDR2 reads SQIVND (reference sequence). This chain's CDR3 is CASSIRAGAYEQYF. For the CDR3, the DNA is TGTGCCAGTAGTATACGAGCGGGAGCTTACGAGCAGTACTTC.

This chain links TRBV4-1 with TRBJ2-7; D tentatively reads TRBD1 or TRBD2 (6 bases each). Trimming left V 0 bases short and J 2 bases short, with 14 bases between. The germline V gene encodes CDR1 MGHRA and CDR2 YSYEKL. The CDR3 covers 16 residues. The CDR3 coding sequence is TGCGCCAGCAGCCAAGATGGGGGGCAGGCTCCCTACGAGCAGTACTTC. Translating gives CASSQDGGQAPYEQYF.

This chain joins TRBV19 and TRBJ2-1; D gene unclear. The CDR3 length is 15 residues. Germline CDR1 is LNHDA and CDR2 is SQIVND (reference sequence). V lost 6 bases, J lost 0 bases, and 12 bases lay in between. CDR3 sequence: CASRGGTSSYNEQFF. The CDR3 DNA follows: TGTGCCAGTAGGGGCGGTACGAGCTCCTACAATGAGCAGTTCTTC.

J is TRBJ2-1 and V is TRBV2, with TRBD2 identical over 10 bases. Germline CDR1 and CDR2: SNHLY and FYNNEI. The CDR3 loop spans 14 amino acids. Unmatched junction bases numbered 3, after V lost 3 bases and J lost 7 bases. The DNA for the CDR3 is TGTGCCAGCAGTGATGAGCGGGAGGGTAATGAGCAGTTCTTC. This gives the protein CASSDEREGNEQFF.

This sequence joins TRBV10-1 and TRBJ1-5; D uncertain. This CDR3 has 14 residues. Germline V gene lookup returns CDR1 WNHNN and CDR2 SYGVQD (reference sequence). V lost 7 bases and J lost 2, with 12 bases in between. The CDR3 sequence is CASKEVQGNQPQHF. CDR3 bases: TGCGCCAGCAAGGAAGTGCAGGGCAATCAGCCCCAGCATTTT.

The chain carries TRBV11-2 and TRBJ2-1; D is tentatively TRBD1 or TRBD2 (6 bases each). This CDR3 region has 15 residues. V was pared by 3 bases and J by 6 bases, with 15 bases between. Germline V gives CDR1 SGHAT, CDR2 FQNNGV. CDR3 DNA: TGTGCCAGCAGCTTTGGCGAGGGGGGCGTCAATGAGCAGTTCTTC. Its translation is CASSFGEGGVNEQFF.

The chain joins TRBV15 to TRBJ1-3; D unresolved. With 2 bases removed from V and 0 bases from J, the gap between germline ends came to 5 bases. The CDR3 consists of 14 residues. Germline CDR1 and CDR2: LNHNV and YYDKDF (reference sequence). This CDR3 reads CATSRPSSGNTIYF. The CDR3 DNA sequence: TGTGCCACCAGCAGACCGAGCTCTGGAAACACCATATATTTT.

The V call is TRBV12-5, the J call TRBJ1-5; 7 bases align to TRBD1. V trimming: 5 bases; J trimming: 0 bases; junction bases outside the gene matches: 7. The CDR3 loop spans 16 amino acids. CDR1 is LGHNT and CDR2 is FRNRAP in the germline V gene. For the CDR3, the DNA is TGTGCTAGTGGTCACTCGGGACAGAATAGCAATCAGCCCCAGCATTTT. Amino acids: CASGHSGQNSNQPQHF.

V gene TRBV11-2 combines with J gene TRBJ2-7; 8 nucleotides match TRBD2. The germline V gene has CDR1 SGHAT and CDR2 FQNNGV. The CDR3 loop spans 13 amino acids. J lost 3 bases, V lost 6 bases, and 4 bases had no gene match. CDR3: CASRYSGVYEQYF. DNA of the CDR3: TGTGCCAGCAGGTATAGCGGGGTCTACGAGCAGTACTTC.

This chain uses TRBV5-1 with TRBJ2-5, with D possibly matching TRBD1 (7 bases). This CDR3 contains 14 residues. V lost 4 bases and J 5 bases, leaving 15 bases between the germline ends. Germline V gene sequence: CDR1 SGHRS, CDR2 YFSETQ. The CDR3: CASSQSGGWETQYF. The CDR3 DNA follows: TGCGCCAGCAGCCAATCAGGGGGGTGGGAGACCCAGTACTTC.

The chain is built from TRBV5-1 and TRBJ2-5; 10 nucleotides match TRBD2. V lost 2 bases, J lost 4 bases, and 11 bases stayed unmatched. The CDR3 runs to 17 residues. In germline, CDR1 is SGHRS, CDR2 YFSETQ. CDR3 in amino acids: CASSLGPSGSLRETQYF. CDR3 nucleotides: TGCGCCAGCAGCTTAGGTCCTAGCGGGAGTTTAAGAGAGACCCAGTACTTC.

The CDR3 nucleotides are TGTGCCAGCATTTGGACTAGCGGGAGCTACGAGCAGTACTTC. This encodes CASIWTSGSYEQYF. The rearrangement joins TRBV6-1 to TRBJ2-7, with TRBD2 matching over 13 bases. V dropped 7 bases and J dropped 3; count of bases not matched to a gene: 3. Germline-derived CDR1 and CDR2 are MNHNS and SASEGT. This CDR3 spans 14 amino acids.

The V call is TRBV16, the J call TRBJ1-2, with D perhaps TRBD1 (6 bases). The V gene's germline CDR1 is KGHSY and CDR2 FQNENV. V was cut by 4 bases and J by 0 bases, with 12 bases left in between. The CDR3 sequence is 15 residues long. The CDR3 DNA reads TGTGCCAGCAGCCGCGACAGGACTTCTAACTATGGCTACACCTTC. Its protein is CASSRDRTSNYGYTF.